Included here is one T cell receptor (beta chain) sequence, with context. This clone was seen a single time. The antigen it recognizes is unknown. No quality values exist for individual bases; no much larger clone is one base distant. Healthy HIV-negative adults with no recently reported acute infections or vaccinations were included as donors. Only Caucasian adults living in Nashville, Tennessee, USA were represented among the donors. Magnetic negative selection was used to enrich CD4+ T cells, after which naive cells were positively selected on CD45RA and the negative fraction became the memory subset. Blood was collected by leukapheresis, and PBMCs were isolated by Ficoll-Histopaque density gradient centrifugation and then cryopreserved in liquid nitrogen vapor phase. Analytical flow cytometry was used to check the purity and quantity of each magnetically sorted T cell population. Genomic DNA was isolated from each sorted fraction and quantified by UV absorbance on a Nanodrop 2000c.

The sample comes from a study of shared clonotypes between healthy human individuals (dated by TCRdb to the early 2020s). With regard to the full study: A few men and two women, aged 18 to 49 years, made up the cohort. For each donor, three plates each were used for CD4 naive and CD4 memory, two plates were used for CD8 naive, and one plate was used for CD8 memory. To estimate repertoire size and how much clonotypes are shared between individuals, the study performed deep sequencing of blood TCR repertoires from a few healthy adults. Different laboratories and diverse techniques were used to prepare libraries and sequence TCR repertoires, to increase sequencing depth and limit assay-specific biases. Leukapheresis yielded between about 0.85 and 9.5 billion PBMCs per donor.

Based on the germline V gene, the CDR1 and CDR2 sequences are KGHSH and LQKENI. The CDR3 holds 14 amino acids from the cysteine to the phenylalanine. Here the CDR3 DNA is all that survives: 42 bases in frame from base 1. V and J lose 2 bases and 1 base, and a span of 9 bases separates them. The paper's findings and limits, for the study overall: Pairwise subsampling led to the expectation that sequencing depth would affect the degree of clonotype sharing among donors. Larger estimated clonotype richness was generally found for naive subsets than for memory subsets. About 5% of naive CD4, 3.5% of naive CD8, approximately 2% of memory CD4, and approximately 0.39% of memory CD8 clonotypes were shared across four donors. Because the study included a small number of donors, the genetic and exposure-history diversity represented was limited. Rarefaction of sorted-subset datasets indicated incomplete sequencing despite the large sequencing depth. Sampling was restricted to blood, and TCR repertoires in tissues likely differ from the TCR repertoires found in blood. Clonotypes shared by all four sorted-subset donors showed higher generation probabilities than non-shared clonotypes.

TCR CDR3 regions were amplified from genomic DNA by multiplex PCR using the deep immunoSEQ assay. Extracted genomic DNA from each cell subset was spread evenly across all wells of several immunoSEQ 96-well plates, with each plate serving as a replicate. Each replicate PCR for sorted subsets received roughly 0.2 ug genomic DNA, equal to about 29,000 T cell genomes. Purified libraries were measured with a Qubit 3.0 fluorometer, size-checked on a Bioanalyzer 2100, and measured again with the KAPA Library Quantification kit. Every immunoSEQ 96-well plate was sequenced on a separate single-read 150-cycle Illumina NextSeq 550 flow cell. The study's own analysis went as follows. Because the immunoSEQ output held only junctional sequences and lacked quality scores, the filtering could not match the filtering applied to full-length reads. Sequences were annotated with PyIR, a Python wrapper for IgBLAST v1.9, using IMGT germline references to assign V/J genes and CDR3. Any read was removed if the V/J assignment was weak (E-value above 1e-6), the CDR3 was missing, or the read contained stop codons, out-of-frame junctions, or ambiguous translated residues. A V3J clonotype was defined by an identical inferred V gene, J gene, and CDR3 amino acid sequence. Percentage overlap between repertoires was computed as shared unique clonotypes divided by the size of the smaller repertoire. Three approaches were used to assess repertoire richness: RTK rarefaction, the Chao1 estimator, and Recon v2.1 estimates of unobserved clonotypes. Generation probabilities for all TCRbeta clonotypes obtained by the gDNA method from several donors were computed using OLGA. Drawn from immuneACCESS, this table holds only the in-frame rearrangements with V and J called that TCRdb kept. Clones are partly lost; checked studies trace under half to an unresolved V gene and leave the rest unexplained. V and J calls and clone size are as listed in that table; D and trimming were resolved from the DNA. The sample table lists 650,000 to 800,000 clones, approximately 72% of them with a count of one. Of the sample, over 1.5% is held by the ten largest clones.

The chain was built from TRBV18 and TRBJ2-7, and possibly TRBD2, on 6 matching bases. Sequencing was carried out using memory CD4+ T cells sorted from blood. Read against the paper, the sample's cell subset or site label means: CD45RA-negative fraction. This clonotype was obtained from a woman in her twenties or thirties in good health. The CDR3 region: CASSPSEGSYEQYF. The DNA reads TGTGCCAGCTCACCATCGGAGGGGTCCTACGAGCAGTACTTC. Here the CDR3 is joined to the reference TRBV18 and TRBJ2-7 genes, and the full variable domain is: NAGVMQNPRHLVRRRGQEARLRCSPMKGHSHVYWYRQLPEEGLKFMVYLQKENIIDESGMPKERFSAEFPKEGPSILRIQQVVRGDSAAYFCASSPSEGSYEQYFGPGTRLTVT.